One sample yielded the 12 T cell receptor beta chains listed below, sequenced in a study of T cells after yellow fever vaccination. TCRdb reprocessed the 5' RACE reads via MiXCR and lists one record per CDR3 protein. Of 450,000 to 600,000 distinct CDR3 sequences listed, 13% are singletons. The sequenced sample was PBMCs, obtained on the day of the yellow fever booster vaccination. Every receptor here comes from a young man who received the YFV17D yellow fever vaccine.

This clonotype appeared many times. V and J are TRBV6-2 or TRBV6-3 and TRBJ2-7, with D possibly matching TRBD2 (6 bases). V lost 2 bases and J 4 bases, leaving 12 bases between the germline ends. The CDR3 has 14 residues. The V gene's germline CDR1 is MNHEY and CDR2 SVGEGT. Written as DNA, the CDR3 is TGTGCCAGCAGTTACGACGGGAGTTCTTACGAGCAGTACTTC. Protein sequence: CASSYDGSSYEQYF.

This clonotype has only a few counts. The CDR3 here is CSVSGAEEVFF. The CDR3 nucleotides are TGCAGCGTCTCCGGGGCAGAAGAGGTGTTTTTT. The chain is built from TRBV29-1 and TRBJ1-4; perhaps TRBD1 as D (5 bases). V lost 6 bases to trimming and J lost 15 bases, with 17 bases between them. The CDR3 contains 11 residues. In germline, CDR1 is SQVTM, CDR2 ANQGSEA.

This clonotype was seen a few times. The CDR3 reads CATRDNQGWEQFF. CDR3 coding DNA: TGTGCCACCCGGGACAACCAAGGTTGGGAGCAGTTCTTC. The rearrangement uses TRBV24-1 and TRBJ2-1, with a possible D match to TRBD1 (6 bases). Germline V lookup: CDR1 KGHDR, CDR2 SFDVKD. This CDR3 comprises 13 residues. Trimming shortened V by 9 bases and J by 10 bases, and 18 bases separated the two germline ends.

CDR3 region: CASSPDRSQNQPQHF. CDR3 DNA: TGTGCCAGCAGCCCGGACAGGTCTCAGAATCAGCCCCAGCATTTT. This chain connects TRBV7-2 to TRBJ1-5; 7 bases are shared with TRBD1. J lost 4 bases, V lost 5 bases, and 8 bases had no gene match. CDR3 length equals 15 residues. Germline loops: CDR1 SGHTA, CDR2 FQGNSA.

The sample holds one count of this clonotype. Here the CDR3 DNA reads TGCAGTGCTAGGCTTCCTAGCGGCCGGAACAATGAGCAGTTCTTC. Translating gives CSARLPSGRNNEQFF. V gene TRBV20-1 combines with J gene TRBJ2-1; 7 bases are shared with TRBD2. The CDR3 covers 15 residues. V shed 3 bases and J 5 bases; nucleotides not matched to a gene: 10. The germline CDR1 and CDR2 sequences are DFQATT and SNEGSKA (reference sequence).

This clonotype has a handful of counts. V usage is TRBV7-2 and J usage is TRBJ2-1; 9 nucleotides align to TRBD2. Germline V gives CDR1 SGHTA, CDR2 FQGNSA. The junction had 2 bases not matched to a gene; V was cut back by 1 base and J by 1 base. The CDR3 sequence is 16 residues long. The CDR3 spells CASSLVAGESYNEQFF. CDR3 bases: TGTGCCAGCAGCTTAGTAGCGGGAGAGTCCTACAATGAGCAGTTCTTC.

The CDR3 is CASSSASTDTQYF. The CDR3 DNA is TGTGCCAGCAGCTCGGCTAGCACAGATACGCAGTATTTT. V gene TRBV27 combines with J gene TRBJ2-3; no firm D call. The CDR3 loop spans 13 amino acids. Looked up from germline, CDR1 is MNHEY and CDR2 is SMNVEV (reference sequence). V dropped 6 bases and J dropped 0 bases, with 7 bases sitting between them.

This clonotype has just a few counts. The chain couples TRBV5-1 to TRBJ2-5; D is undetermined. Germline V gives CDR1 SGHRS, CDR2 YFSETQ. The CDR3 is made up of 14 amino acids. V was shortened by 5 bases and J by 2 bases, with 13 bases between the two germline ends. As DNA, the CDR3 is TGCGCCAGCAGTCGAACTGCTATACAAGAGACCCAGTACTTC. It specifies CASSRTAIQETQYF.

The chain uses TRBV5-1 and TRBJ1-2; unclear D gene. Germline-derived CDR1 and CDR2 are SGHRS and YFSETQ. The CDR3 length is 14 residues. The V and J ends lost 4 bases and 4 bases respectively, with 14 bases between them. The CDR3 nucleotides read TGCGCCAGCAGCGAGACGATCCGGGGCTATGGCTACACCTTC. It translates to CASSETIRGYGYTF.

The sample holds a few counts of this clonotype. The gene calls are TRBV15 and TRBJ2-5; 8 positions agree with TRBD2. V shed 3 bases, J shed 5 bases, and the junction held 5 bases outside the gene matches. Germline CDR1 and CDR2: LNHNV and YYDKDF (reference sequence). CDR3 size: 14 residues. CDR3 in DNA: TGTGCCACCAGCAGGGCGGGGGGACTTGAGACCCAGTACTTC. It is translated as CATSRAGGLETQYF.

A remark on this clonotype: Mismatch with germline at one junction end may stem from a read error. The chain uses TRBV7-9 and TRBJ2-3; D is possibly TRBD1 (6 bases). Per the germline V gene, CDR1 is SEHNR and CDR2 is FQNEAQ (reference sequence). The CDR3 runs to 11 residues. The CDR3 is CDSSRQVTQYF. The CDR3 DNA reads TGTGACAGCAGCAGACAGGTCACGCAGTATTTT.

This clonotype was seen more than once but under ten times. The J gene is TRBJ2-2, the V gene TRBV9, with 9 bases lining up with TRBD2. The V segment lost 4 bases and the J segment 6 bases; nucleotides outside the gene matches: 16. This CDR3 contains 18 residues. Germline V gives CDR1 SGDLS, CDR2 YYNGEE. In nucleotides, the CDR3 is TGTGCCAGCAGCCCTTCCCAAGGGCTAGCGGGACGGCCCGGGGAGCTGTTTTTT. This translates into CASSPSQGLAGRPGELFF. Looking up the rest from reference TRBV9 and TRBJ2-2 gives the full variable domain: DSGVTQTPKHLITATGQRVTLRCSPRSGDLSVYWYQQSLDQGLQFLIQYYNGEERAKGNILERFSAQQFPDLHSELNLSSLELGDSALYFCASSPSQGLAGRPGELFFGEGSRLTVL.